What follows are 26 T cell receptor beta chains derived from one specimen sequenced in a study of T cells in Graves' hyperthyroidism and ophthalmopathy. TCR beta CDR3 regions were amplified from RNA. HTBI primers were used for first-round RT-PCR of the TCR CDR3. TCRdb reprocessed the multiplex PCR reads via MiXCR and lists one record per CDR3 protein. The top ten clones hold 15% to 18% of a sample with roughly 660,000 distinct CDR3 sequences, approximately 15% of them seen once. The sample comprised blood. Receptor source: a man aged 50 or older with Graves' hyperthyroidism.

The chain joins TRBV7-9 to TRBJ2-3, with TRBD2 matching over 7 bases. CDR1 SEHNR and CDR2 FQNEAQ come from the germline V gene (reference sequence). This CDR3 has 20 amino acids. V shed 5 bases, J shed 3 bases, and the junction held 23 bases outside the gene matches. The CDR3 DNA sequence: TGTGCCAGCAGCCCGCCAGAGAGCGTGGCGGGAGCGAGAAAAACAGATACGCAGTATTTT. The encoded protein is CASSPPESVAGARKTDTQYF.

The rearrangement joins TRBV4-3 to TRBJ2-1; tentatively, D is TRBD2 (5 bases). V was shortened by 0 bases and J by 2 bases, with 17 bases between the two germline ends. CDR3 size: 18 residues. Germline CDR1 is LGHNA and CDR2 is YSLEER. In DNA form, the CDR3 reads TGCGCCAGCAGCCAAGATGGCAGCGGTGTATTGCCCTACAATGAGCAGTTCTTC. Translation gives CASSQDGSGVLPYNEQFF.

This clonotype has at least ten counts. The chain is built from TRBV6-6 and TRBJ2-3, with 14 bases aligning to TRBD2. V lost 2 bases to trimming and J lost 0 bases; unmatched junction nucleotides: 22. Germline CDR1 and CDR2: MNHNY and SVGAGI (reference sequence). This CDR3 comprises 24 residues. In DNA, the CDR3 is TGTGCCAGCAGTTACATGCCGGGACTAGCGGGAGTTTGGGGTTGGAGAACTAGCACAGATACGCAGTATTTT. Its protein product is CASSYMPGLAGVWGWRTSTDTQYF.

The chain carries TRBV19 and TRBJ2-7, with 11 positions matching TRBD2. CDR1 is LNHDA and CDR2 is SQIVND in the germline V gene (reference sequence). The CDR3 has 17 residues. V trimming: 4 bases; J trimming: 2 bases; junction bases outside the gene matches: 10. The CDR3 DNA is TGTGCCAGTAGTAAAAAAAGCCTAGCGGGAGGACCCTACGAGCAGTACTTC. Encoded protein: CASSKKSLAGGPYEQYF.

This clonotype was seen at least ten times. V usage is TRBV12-3 or TRBV12-4 and J usage is TRBJ1-3, with D perhaps matching TRBD1 (5 bases). V lost 5 bases, J lost 5 bases, and 13 bases lay in between. The CDR3 consists of 14 residues. The CDR3 bases are TGTGCCAGCAGTACCGGGACGAACAGAAACACCATATATTTT. This encodes CASSTGTNRNTIYF.

This chain joins TRBV5-4 and TRBJ2-5; no definite D call. The V and J ends lost 1 base and 4 bases respectively, with 14 bases between them. Looked up from germline, CDR1 is SGHNT and CDR2 is YYREEE (reference sequence). This CDR3 contains 15 residues. The CDR3 DNA reads TGTGCCAGCAGCTTGATGGGCAACGGTGCAGAGACCCAGTACTTC. Its translation is CASSLMGNGAETQYF. Full variable domain (remainder filled in from reference TRBV5-4 and TRBJ2-5): ETGVTQSPTHLIKTRGQQVTLRCSSQSGHNTVSWYQQALGQGPQFIFQYYREEENGRGNFPPRFSGLQFPNYSSELNVNALELDDSALYLCASSLMGNGAETQYFGPGTRLLVL.

This clonotype was detected many times. J is TRBJ2-5 and V is TRBV12-3 or TRBV12-4; 9 bases line up with TRBD1. CDR3 length: 13 residues. The J segment lost 5 bases and the V segment lost 6 bases, leaving 4 bases of the junction unmatched. The CDR3: CASRWTGEETQYF. Written as DNA, the CDR3 is TGTGCCAGCAGATGGACAGGGGAGGAGACCCAGTACTTC.

The chain combines TRBV19 with TRBJ2-3; 8 nucleotides align to TRBD1. Per the germline V gene, CDR1 is LNHDA and CDR2 is SQIVND (reference sequence). There are 15 residues in the CDR3. V lost 5 bases to trimming and J lost 4 bases; unmatched junction nucleotides: 8. In DNA form, the CDR3 reads TGTGCCAGTAGTTACAGGACAGGGTTCGCAGATACGCAGTATTTT. It encodes CASSYRTGFADTQYF.

In DNA form, the CDR3 reads TGTGCCAGCAGCTTACATGGGACTAGCGGGACCACAGATACGCAGTATTTT. Its translation: CASSLHGTSGTTDTQYF. V usage is TRBV11-2 and J usage is TRBJ2-3; TRBD2 aligns across 13 bases. This CDR3 spans 17 amino acids. Trimming cost V 2 bases and J 2 bases; bases outside gene matches: 4. The germline CDR1 and CDR2 sequences are SGHAT and FQNNGV.

This clonotype was picked up a small number of times. The chain joins TRBV10-3 to TRBJ2-1, with TRBD2 matching over 11 bases. Trimming cost V 6 bases and J 4 bases; bases outside gene matches: 11. CDR3 length equals 17 residues. Germline lookup yields CDR1 ENHRY and CDR2 SYGVKD. The CDR3: CAIRTGTSGSSYNEQFF. CDR3 DNA sequence: TGTGCCATCAGGACCGGGACTAGCGGTAGTTCTTACAATGAGCAGTTCTTC.

This clonotype was detected a few times. The chain carries TRBV20-1 and TRBJ2-7; D gene unclear. This CDR3 is 15 amino acids long. Looked up from germline, CDR1 is DFQATT and CDR2 is SNEGSKA (reference sequence). With 2 bases removed from V and 0 bases from J, the gap between germline ends came to 14 bases. CDR3 sequence reads: CSARPTPGPSYEQYF. As DNA, the CDR3 is TGCAGTGCTAGACCGACCCCAGGACCCTCCTACGAGCAGTACTTC.

In its sample, this clonotype was seen many times. The J gene is TRBJ1-1, the V gene TRBV28, with 7 bases fitting TRBD1. The CDR3 spans 14 residues. Trimming cost V 4 bases and J 4 bases; bases outside gene matches: 6. The germline gives CDR1 MDHEN, CDR2 SYDVKM. CDR3 bases: TGTGCCAGCAGTTCGGGACAGCCGACCACTGAAGCTTTCTTT. Its translation: CASSSGQPTTEAFF.

This clonotype was found once. A much bigger clone sits one base away, suggesting this may be a read error. CDR3 in amino acids: CASSFGGSPYVQYF. Here the CDR3 DNA reads TGTGCCAGCAGTTTTGGTGGGAGTCCCTACGTGCAGTACTTC. This rearrangement joins TRBV28 to TRBJ2-7, with TRBD2 as a possible D gene (5 bases). The CDR3 spans 14 residues. Germline V gene lookup returns CDR1 MDHEN and CDR2 SYDVKM. Supplemented by reference TRBV28 and TRBJ2-7, the full variable domain reads DVKVTQSSRYLVKRTGEKVFLECVQDMDHENMFWYRQDPGLGLRLIYFSYDVKMKEKGDIPEGYSVSREKKERFSLILESASTNQTSMYLCASSFGGSPYVQYFGPGTRLTVT.

This clonotype was seen many times. The V call is TRBV2, the J call TRBJ2-2; 7 bases match TRBD1. The CDR3 totals 15 residues. With V trimmed by 8 bases and J by 0 bases, 6 bases remained unmatched. The V gene's germline CDR1 is SNHLY and CDR2 FYNNEI. The CDR3 loop reads CASARDRANTGELFF. For the CDR3, the DNA is TGTGCCAGCGCCCGGGACAGAGCGAACACCGGGGAGCTGTTTTTT.

This clonotype was detected ten times or more. The V and J genes are TRBV7-9 and TRBJ2-3; 11 bases align to TRBD2. The CDR3 consists of 14 residues. The germline gives CDR1 SEHNR, CDR2 FQNEAQ (reference sequence). The junction had 6 bases not matched to a gene; V was cut back by 7 bases and J by 6 bases. CDR3: CASKLAGVYDTQYF. CDR3 in DNA: TGTGCCAGCAAACTAGCGGGAGTTTATGATACGCAGTATTTT.

This clonotype has at least ten counts. The genes are TRBV28 and TRBJ2-3; TRBD2 might be the D (6 bases). In germline, CDR1 is MDHEN, CDR2 SYDVKM. V dropped 1 base and J dropped 5 bases, with 22 bases sitting between them. This CDR3 is built from 18 residues. CDR3 in DNA: TGTGCCAGCAGTTTATCGTTGGGACTCGGTGGTTTTGGAGATACGCAGTATTTT. Translation gives CASSLSLGLGGFGDTQYF.

This clonotype was seen more than once but under ten times. The CDR3 reads CATQERFRTDTQYF. CDR3 bases: TGTGCCACGCAGGAAAGGTTCCGCACAGATACGCAGTATTTT. The chain carries TRBV28 and TRBJ2-3; D is undetermined. CDR1 and CDR2 (germline): MDHEN, SYDVKM. This CDR3 comprises 14 residues. V was pared by 10 bases and J by 1 base, with 15 bases between. The whole variable domain, remainder taken from reference TRBV28 and TRBJ2-3, is DVKVTQSSRYLVKRTGEKVFLECVQDMDHENMFWYRQDPGLGLRLIYFSYDVKMKEKGDIPEGYSVSREKKERFSLILESASTNQTSMYLCATQERFRTDTQYFGPGTRLTVL.

This clonotype was seen at least ten times. V gene TRBV15 combines with J gene TRBJ1-1; D might be TRBD1 (5 bases). CDR1 is LNHNV and CDR2 is YYDKDF in the germline V gene (reference sequence). The CDR3 totals 16 residues. Between the trimmed V and J ends, which lost 1 base and 1 base, there was a span of 13 bases. CDR3 in DNA: TGTGCCACCAGCAGAGCCCTGCAGGGTCCGAACACTGAAGCTTTCTTT. It codes for CATSRALQGPNTEAFF.

Worth noting for this clonotype: A junction end diverges from the germline sequence, so it may reflect a read error. The J gene is TRBJ2-5, the V gene TRBV3-1; maybe TRBD2 (6 bases). This CDR3 has 16 residues. CDR1 is LGHDT, CDR2 YNNKEL, per germline (reference sequence). CDR3 amino acids: CASSPESYVIGRGKDF. The CDR3 DNA follows: TGTGCCAGCAGCCCCGAATCATACGTTATAGGTCGGGGGAAGGACTTC.

This clonotype turned up a few times. The V and J genes are TRBV19 and TRBJ1-6, with D uncertain. Looked up from germline, CDR1 is LNHDA and CDR2 is SQIVND (reference sequence). Trimming left V 5 bases short and J 7 bases short, with 15 bases between. This CDR3 contains 15 residues. CDR3 nucleotides: TGTGCCAGTAGTCGCCTGCAGAATGTCAATTCACCCCTCCACTTT. Translation: CASSRLQNVNSPLHF.

The table lists this clonotype with a few counts. The V gene is TRBV27, the J gene TRBJ2-1, with 12 bases fitting TRBD2. This CDR3 is 16 amino acids long. Trimming took 2 bases from V and 7 from J; bases not matched to a gene: 6. In germline, CDR1 is MNHEY, CDR2 SMNVEV (reference sequence). CDR3 loop: CASSLRLAGVVNEQFF. The CDR3 coding sequence is TGTGCCAGCAGTTTAAGACTAGCGGGAGTTGTTAATGAGCAGTTCTTC.

Worth noting for this clonotype: A much larger clone differs from this one at a single base, so this may be a read error. V usage is TRBV6-1 and J usage is TRBJ1-5; TRBD1 is a possible D gene (5 bases). This CDR3 comprises 13 residues. Germline lookup yields CDR1 MNHNS and CDR2 SASEGT. The CDR3 coding sequence is TGTGCCAGCAGCGACAGTTCCGTTCAGCCCGAGCATTTT. Translating it yields CASSDSSVQPEHF.

The chain is built from TRBV27 and TRBJ2-7, with TRBD2 matching over 16 bases. Germline loops: CDR1 MNHEY, CDR2 SMNVEV (reference sequence). V lost 2 bases, J lost 0 bases, and 13 bases stayed unmatched. The CDR3 is 21 amino acids. The CDR3 nucleotides are TGTGCCAGCAGTTTAGACGCTGCTGGGACTAGCGGGAGGGCCGTCTCCTACGAGCAGTACTTC. Translated, it gives CASSLDAAGTSGRAVSYEQYF.

As for this clonotype: A junction boundary mismatches the germline segment, possibly from a read error. V and J are TRBV11-2 and TRBJ2-3, with D possibly being TRBD1 (5 bases). The germline gives CDR1 SGHAT, CDR2 FQNNGV. The CDR3 runs to 14 residues. The CDR3, as DNA: TGTCCCAGCAGCTGGACACTATCCACAGATACGCAGTATTTT. It encodes CPSSWTLSTDTQYF. The full variable domain, with the rest looked up from reference TRBV11-2 and TRBJ2-3, is EAGVAQSPRYKIIEKRQSVAFWCNPISGHATLYWYQQILGQGPKLLIQFQNNGVVDDSQLPKDRFSAERLKGVDSTLKIQPAKLEDSAVYLCPSSWTLSTDTQYFGPGTRLTVL.

This chain connects TRBV7-9 to TRBJ1-4; unclear D gene. The germline V gene has CDR1 SEHNR and CDR2 FQNEAQ (reference sequence). V was pared by 1 base and J by 8 bases, with 14 bases between. The CDR3 has 15 residues. In DNA, the CDR3 is TGTGCCAGCAGCTTAGAAGGCGAGGGATTCGAAAAACTGTTTTTT. As protein: CASSLEGEGFEKLFF.

As DNA, the CDR3 is TGTGCCAGCAATCCGGGACAGGGGGCGGGCGAGCAGTACTTC. The encoded protein is CASNPGQGAGEQYF. The chain uses TRBV6-1 and TRBJ2-7; 12 bases map to TRBD1. The V segment lost 7 bases and the J segment 6 bases; nucleotides outside the gene matches: 7. Germline V CDR1 and CDR2: MNHNS, SASEGT. The CDR3 sequence is 14 residues long.